The rows below give T cell receptor beta chains drawn from one sample of a study of cytomegalovirus exposure and HLA in healthy donors. TCRdb's table, derived via immunoSEQ multiplex PCR, lists solely in-frame clones and lacks some. The sample consists of over 120,000 clones, approximately 90% of them appearing once. Specimen: PBMCs. These receptor sequences come from a man aged 18 to 30 in good health and CMV-seropositive. The CDR3 runs from the conserved cysteine through the conserved F or W. The D gene is left open where the match is weak. Clone size, where shown, is once, few, many, or a class for clones that have expanded.

v_call: TRBV28; clone_size: .; d_call: TRBD1; j_call: TRBJ1-2; cdr3_nt: TGTGCCAGCAGGGGACAGGACTATAACTATGGCTACACCTTC; cdr3_aa: CASRGQDYNYGYTF
v_call: TRBV7-9; clone_size: .; d_call: TRBD2; j_call: TRBJ2-5; cdr3_nt: TGTGCCAGCAGCCTGGGGGGGACAGAGACCCAGTACTTC; cdr3_aa: CASSLGGTETQYF
v_call: TRBV15; clone_size: .; d_call: .; j_call: TRBJ2-7; cdr3_nt: TGTGCCACCAGCAGACGGGACAAACTCTACGAGCAGTACTTC; cdr3_aa: CATSRRDKLYEQYF
v_call: TRBV19; clone_size: .; d_call: .; j_call: TRBJ1-1; cdr3_nt: TGTGCCACCGATTTCCCAGGAGGGAACACTGAAGCTTTCTTT; cdr3_aa: CATDFPGGNTEAFF
v_call: TRBV7-8; clone_size: .; d_call: TRBD1; j_call: TRBJ1-1; cdr3_nt: TGTGCCAGCAGCCAACTGGGGACAGCGAACACTGAAGCTTTCTTT; cdr3_aa: CASSQLGTANTEAFF
v_call: TRBV6-1; clone_size: .; d_call: TRBD2; j_call: TRBJ2-3; cdr3_nt: TGTGCCAGCAGTGAATTTCGGAGAGCGGGGGGCGGGGCGCAGTATTTT; cdr3_aa: CASSEFRRAGGGAQYF
v_call: TRBV28; clone_size: .; d_call: .; j_call: TRBJ2-7; cdr3_nt: TGTGCCAGCAGTCCGACGGACAGAGACTACGAGCAGTACTTC; cdr3_aa: CASSPTDRDYEQYF
v_call: TRBV4-1; clone_size: .; d_call: TRBD1; j_call: TRBJ2-1; cdr3_nt: TGCGCCAGCAGCCCCGGGACAGGCCGGGAGTTCTTC; cdr3_aa: CASSPGTGREFF
v_call: TRBV5-1; clone_size: .; d_call: TRBD2; j_call: TRBJ2-1; cdr3_nt: TGCGCCAGCAGCTTGGGAAGCGGGACTCCATCTACCCACAATGAGCAGTTCTTC; cdr3_aa: CASSLGSGTPSTHNEQFF
v_call: TRBV11-2; clone_size: once; d_call: TRBD1; j_call: TRBJ1-2; cdr3_nt: TGTGCCAGCAGCTTAGTTGCGGGACAGGGGGCTCCCCCTGGCTACACCTTC; cdr3_aa: CASSLVAGQGAPPGYTF
v_call: TRBV27; clone_size: .; d_call: .; j_call: TRBJ1-1; cdr3_nt: TGTGCCAGCAGCTCGACAGTGAACACTGAAGCTTTCTTT; cdr3_aa: CASSSTVNTEAFF
v_call: TRBV20-1; clone_size: .; d_call: .; j_call: TRBJ2-3; cdr3_nt: TGCAGTGCTAGACTTTTAGATACGCAGTATTTT; cdr3_aa: CSARLLDTQYF
v_call: TRBV10-2; clone_size: .; d_call: .; j_call: TRBJ2-3; cdr3_nt: TGCGCCAGCAGTGGGACCGAGACAGGCCTCACAGATACGCAGTATTTT; cdr3_aa: CASSGTETGLTDTQYF
v_call: TRBV2; clone_size: .; d_call: .; j_call: TRBJ1-5; cdr3_nt: TGTGCCAGCAGTGAAAGGCTAGCTAGCAATCAGCCCCAGCATTTT; cdr3_aa: CASSERLASNQPQHF
v_call: TRBV13; clone_size: .; d_call: .; j_call: TRBJ1-1; cdr3_nt: TGTGCCAGCACTGGAGGGTTAAACACTGAAGCTTTCTTT; cdr3_aa: CASTGGLNTEAFF
v_call: TRBV30; clone_size: .; d_call: .; j_call: TRBJ1-3; cdr3_nt: TGTGCCTGGAACGCGGGTACCTCTGGAAACACCATATATTTT; cdr3_aa: CAWNAGTSGNTIYF
v_call: TRBV5-6; clone_size: .; d_call: TRBD2; j_call: TRBJ2-5; cdr3_nt: TGTGCCAGCAGCTTGGTCCTAGCGGGGGACCAAGAGACCCAGTACTTC; cdr3_aa: CASSLVLAGDQETQYF
v_call: TRBV30; clone_size: .; d_call: .; j_call: TRBJ2-7; cdr3_nt: TGTGCCTCTTCGGGACACCTATTATACGAGCAGTACTTC; cdr3_aa: CASSGHLLYEQYF
v_call: TRBV11-2; clone_size: once; d_call: .; j_call: TRBJ1-1; cdr3_nt: TGTGCCAGCAGCCCAGTGGCGAGGAGCCTGAACACTGAAGCTTTCTTT; cdr3_aa: CASSPVARSLNTEAFF
v_call: TRBV27; clone_size: once; d_call: TRBD2; j_call: TRBJ2-7; cdr3_nt: TGTGCCAGCAGTCTCGCCGGGGGGTTTGAGCAGTACTTC; cdr3_aa: CASSLAGGFEQYF
v_call: TRBV2; clone_size: .; d_call: .; j_call: TRBJ1-1; cdr3_nt: TGTGCCAGCAGTGCCCAGGGCGCCACTGAAGCTTTCTTT; cdr3_aa: CASSAQGATEAFF
v_call: TRBV15; clone_size: .; d_call: TRBD2; j_call: TRBJ2-1; cdr3_nt: TGTGCCACCAGCAGAGATCTGGTATCGGTTAGCGGGACCGACAATGAGCAGTTCTTC; cdr3_aa: CATSRDLVSVSGTDNEQFF
v_call: TRBV18; clone_size: .; d_call: .; j_call: TRBJ1-1; cdr3_nt: TGTGCCAGCTCCCCTCAGACGGGTAACACTGAAGCTTTCTTT; cdr3_aa: CASSPQTGNTEAFF
v_call: TRBV6-5; clone_size: .; d_call: TRBD1; j_call: TRBJ2-7; cdr3_nt: TGTGCCAGCAGTGGGGACAGCTCCTACGAGCAGTACTTC; cdr3_aa: CASSGDSSYEQYF
v_call: TRBV27; clone_size: .; d_call: .; j_call: TRBJ2-7; cdr3_nt: TGTGCCAGCAGTTTATCATACACAGGAACTTACGAGCAGTACTTC; cdr3_aa: CASSLSYTGTYEQYF
v_call: TRBV14; clone_size: once; d_call: TRBD1; j_call: TRBJ1-1; cdr3_nt: TGTGCCAGCAGGGGGACAGGGGGCACTGAAGCTTTCTTT; cdr3_aa: CASRGTGGTEAFF
v_call: TRBV11-2; clone_size: .; d_call: TRBD1; j_call: TRBJ1-5; cdr3_nt: TGTGCCAGCAGCTTCGATCCGGGACAGAATCAGCCCCAGCATTTT; cdr3_aa: CASSFDPGQNQPQHF
v_call: TRBV18; clone_size: .; d_call: TRBD1; j_call: TRBJ1-6; cdr3_nt: TGTGCCAGCTCACCGTCAGGGGGCAATTCACCCCTCCACTTT; cdr3_aa: CASSPSGGNSPLHF
v_call: TRBV5-1; clone_size: .; d_call: .; j_call: TRBJ1-2; cdr3_nt: TGCGCCAGCAGCTTGGATAACACCTATGGCTACACCTTC; cdr3_aa: CASSLDNTYGYTF
v_call: TRBV9; clone_size: .; d_call: TRBD1; j_call: TRBJ1-1; cdr3_nt: TGTGCCAGCAGCGCGACAGGGGATTCGAACACTGAAGCTTTCTTT; cdr3_aa: CASSATGDSNTEAFF
v_call: TRBV27; clone_size: .; d_call: .; j_call: TRBJ1-1; cdr3_nt: TGTGCCAGCAGTCCTGCCAGCGGCAGGGGAAGGACTGAAGCTTTCTTT; cdr3_aa: CASSPASGRGRTEAFF
v_call: TRBV28; clone_size: .; d_call: .; j_call: TRBJ1-6; cdr3_nt: TGTGCCAGCAGTTCAGGGGTGAGTTCACCCCTCCACTTT; cdr3_aa: CASSSGVSSPLHF
v_call: TRBV4-1; clone_size: .; d_call: .; j_call: TRBJ1-5; cdr3_nt: TGCGCCAGCAGCCGGTCGGGGGGGCCCCAGCATTTT; cdr3_aa: CASSRSGGPQHF
v_call: TRBV27; clone_size: .; d_call: .; j_call: TRBJ2-2; cdr3_nt: TGTGCCAGCAGTCCTACCGGGACAATGGGACGGAGGACCGGGGAGCTGTTTTTT; cdr3_aa: CASSPTGTMGRRTGELFF
v_call: TRBV14; clone_size: .; d_call: TRBD2; j_call: TRBJ2-7; cdr3_nt: TGTGCCAGCAGCCCAGCGGGGAGGAGCTCCTACGAGCAGTACTTC; cdr3_aa: CASSPAGRSSYEQYF
v_call: TRBV4-1; clone_size: once; d_call: .; j_call: TRBJ2-5; cdr3_nt: TGCGCCAGCAGCCGCACACAGGGAATCGGGGAGACCCAGTACTTC; cdr3_aa: CASSRTQGIGETQYF